This T cell receptor beta chain originates from a study of cytomegalovirus exposure and HLA in healthy donors. The study, taken as a whole, reports: It was reported in a later analysis that an Asian-associated ancestry cluster showed fewer N-insertions than the roughly 670-donor mean. Sequencing likely produced, as an artifact, a cluster of highly shared sequence variants. Later analysis identified about 15,000 TCR beta sequences associated with HLA alleles, using a false discovery rate threshold of 0.05. The study assumed roughly uniform donor sequencing depth for presence/absence analyses.

Germline V gene data show CDR1 as SGHDT and CDR2 as YYEEEE. With 4 bases removed from V and 3 bases from J, the gap between germline ends came to 5 bases. The CDR3 length is 11 residues. About this clone itself: Its antigen is currently unknown.

PCR primers comprised 60 Vbeta and 13 Jbeta primers. Generated by immunoSEQ multiplex PCR, the TCRdb table keeps only in-frame clones and is missing some. The table lists 150,000 to 200,000 clones, roughly 82% of them singletons. The sequencing sample was made of PBMCs. V is TRBV5-6 and J is TRBJ2-7; D not certain. The source is a girl between 10 and 17 years old in good health and CMV-seropositive. The DNA for the CDR3 is TGTGCCAGCAGCACAGACTACGAGCAGTACTTC. This codes for CASSTDYEQYF.